Listed here is a single T cell receptor beta chain. Its antigen is currently unknown. A second PCR of 7 to 11 cycles used a sample-barcoded 5' primer and a J-beta primer mix. MiXCR, run by TCRdb on the 5' RACE reads, gives a single entry per CDR3 protein. The sample lists 700,000 to 900,000 distinct CDR3 sequences, 20% to 30% seen once, with 3% in the top ten. The ends were cut back, 7 bases at V and 6 bases at J, with 11 bases in the middle. The CDR3 contains 11 residues. CDR1 is SQVTM, CDR2 ANQGSEA, per germline. Every participating donor contributed 8.5 to 10 milliliters of peripheral blood through a draw. This sample was included in a study of blood T cells in healthy people across ages. Study-level results: Roughly linearly, TCR beta diversity per million T cells fell as age increased.

Another study also made use of these data, one on T cells of mothers and their children. This second study says: In the second PCR, M1S primer introduced barcodes and 2-4 random bases.

The source of this sequence is a boy aged 5 to 17 in good health. The sequenced material came from blood. The genes are TRBV29-1 and TRBJ2-3; perhaps TRBD2 as D (6 bases). As DNA, the CDR3 is TGCAGCGCGGAGGGTGGCGATACGCAGTATTTT. Its protein is CSAEGGDTQYF.